This T cell receptor beta chain was profiled in a study of tumor-infiltrating lymphocytes in localized non-small cell lung cancer. Data came from immunoSEQ multiplex PCR; TCRdb stores just in-frame clones and leaves some out. The table has about 6,400 clones, over 55% seen once. The CDR3 totals 14 residues. From germline, CDR1 is LNHDA and CDR2 SQIVND (reference sequence). Trimming shortened V by 6 bases and J by 6 bases, and 15 bases separated the two germline ends. Sequenced: lung tumor tissue. This TCR was recovered from a human donor with non-small cell lung cancer. The rearrangement joins TRBV19 to TRBJ1-5; D possibly corresponds to TRBD1 (5 bases). The CDR3 bases are TGTGCCAGTAGCTTGGGCCGGGGCGGTCAGCCCCAGCATTTT. This gives the protein CASSLGRGGQPQHF.